Shown below are 10 T cell receptor beta chains from a single sample sequenced in a study. MiXCR was run by TCRdb on the reads, yielding one entry per CDR3 protein. Of about 1,900 distinct CDR3 sequences in the sample, roughly 8% were seen once. Sequenced sample: CD4+ T cells from peripheral blood. The receptor set was obtained from a human donor with rheumatoid arthritis.

By share, this clonotype counts as medium-sized (0.01 to 0.1%). J is TRBJ1-2 and V is TRBV18; D may be TRBD1 (5 bases). V lost 3 bases and J lost 2, with 22 bases in between. The CDR3 extends over 18 amino acids. Looked up from germline, CDR1 is KGHSH and CDR2 is LQKENI. CDR3 protein: CASSPFMPQVGRNYGYTF. CDR3 nucleotides: TGTGCCAGCTCACCTTTTATGCCACAAGTGGGACGAAACTATGGCTACACCTTC.

This clonotype rates as large. The chain recombines TRBV29-1 with TRBJ2-2; maybe TRBD2 (5 bases). Germline V gene sequence: CDR1 SQVTM, CDR2 ANQGSEA. The V end lost 4 bases, the J end lost 4 bases, and 13 bases lay between the germline ends. The CDR3 spans 14 residues. CDR3 DNA: TGCAGCGTTGTGAGGGAGTGGGGCACCGGGGAGCTGTTTTTT. Translating gives CSVVREWGTGELFF.

This clonotype is deemed medium-sized. V usage is TRBV7-2 and J usage is TRBJ2-7, with 7 bases lining up with TRBD1. J gave up 4 bases and V 4 bases, and 4 bases lay outside the gene matches. The germline V gene has CDR1 SGHTA and CDR2 FQGNSA. The CDR3 is 13 amino acids. In DNA, the CDR3 is TGTGCCAGCAGCTGGGCACAGGGGTACGAGCAGTACTTC. Amino acids: CASSWAQGYEQYF.

This clonotype is termed medium-sized. The gene calls are TRBV6-1 and TRBJ2-5; D possibly matches TRBD1 or TRBD2 (5 bases each). Germline CDR1 is MNHNS and CDR2 is SASEGT. V was trimmed by 4 bases and J by 4 bases, leaving 10 bases between them. CDR3 length: 13 amino acids. CDR3 protein: CASSVGRVETQYF. CDR3 DNA: TGTGCCAGCAGTGTGGGACGGGTAGAGACCCAGTACTTC.

This clonotype is medium-sized. The V gene is TRBV6-6, the J gene TRBJ2-1, with 10 bases matching TRBD2. The CDR3 extends over 20 amino acids. J was trimmed by 4 bases and V by 0 bases; bases with no gene match: 15. CDR1 and CDR2 (germline): MNHNY, SVGAGI (reference sequence). The CDR3 coding sequence is TGTGCCAGCAGTTACTCGATCGCCGGTTCCGGGACTAGCGCTTACAATGAGCAGTTCTTC. Protein product: CASSYSIAGSGTSAYNEQFF.

This clonotype ranks as medium-sized. J is TRBJ2-4 and V is TRBV11-2; 9 bases are shared with TRBD1. In germline, CDR1 is SGHAT, CDR2 FQNNGV. This CDR3 is 14 amino acids long. The V gene end was trimmed by 10 bases and the J gene end by 5 bases; junction bases not matched to a gene: 9. CDR3 nucleotides: TGTGCCACCTCCAACAGGGGGCGGGAAAACATTCAGTACTTC. This translates into CATSNRGRENIQYF.

This clonotype is medium-sized by share. V is TRBV7-9 and J is TRBJ1-2, with TRBD1 matching over 12 bases. The germline V gene encodes CDR1 SEHNR and CDR2 FQNEAQ (reference sequence). The CDR3 runs to 15 residues. The V and J ends lost 3 bases and 8 bases, in that order; junction bases with no gene match: 7. CDR3 sequence reads: CASSFGTGGEEGYTF. CDR3 DNA: TGTGCCAGCAGCTTCGGGACAGGGGGCGAGGAAGGCTACACCTTC.

This clonotype is large in the sample. The genes are TRBV29-1 and TRBJ2-6; TRBD2 agrees at 7 bases. The V segment lost 4 bases and the J segment 0 bases; nucleotides outside the gene matches: 6. In germline, CDR1 is SQVTM, CDR2 ANQGSEA. The CDR3 is made up of 16 amino acids. CDR3 amino acids: CSVAGEGSSGANVLTF. The CDR3, as DNA: TGCAGCGTTGCTGGGGAGGGGAGCTCTGGGGCCAACGTCCTGACTTTC.

The rearrangement uses TRBV7-3 and TRBJ2-1; TRBD2 matches 9 bases. The V gene end was trimmed by 4 bases and the J gene end by 5 bases; junction bases not matched to a gene: 3. The CDR3 has 14 amino acids. Germline V lookup: CDR1 SGHTA, CDR2 FQGTGA. In DNA, the CDR3 is TGTGCCAGCAGCTCGACTAGCGGAAACAATGAGCAGTTCTTC. It yields the protein CASSSTSGNNEQFF. The variable domain in full, with the rest retrieved from reference TRBV7-3 and TRBJ2-1, is GAGVSQTPSNKVTEKGKYVELRCDPISGHTALYWYRQSLGQGPEFLIYFQGTGAADDSGLPNDRFFAVRPEGSVSTLKIQRTERGDSAVYLCASSSTSGNNEQFFGPGTRLTVL.

In its sample, this clonotype is medium-sized. The chain carries TRBV9 and TRBJ1-1; D call uncertain. The germline CDR1 and CDR2 sequences are SGDLS and YYNGEE. The CDR3 covers 16 residues. V lost 9 bases, J lost 0 bases, and 21 bases lay in between. The CDR3 sequence: CATTRDDGFMNTEAFF. The CDR3, as DNA: TGTGCCACCACCCGGGATGACGGATTTATGAACACTGAAGCTTTCTTT.